Reported below is one T cell receptor beta chain. The CDR3 sequence is 17 residues long. Germline-derived CDR1 and CDR2 are SGDLS and YYNGEE. Trimming took 0 bases from V and 4 from J; bases not matched to a gene: 4. Here immunoSEQ multiplex PCR was the method, and the copy in TCRdb shows in-frame clones only, minus some. The sample lists 60,000 to 100,000 clones; around 93% were seen once. The data were taken from a study of OX40 agonist ivuxolimab in advanced cancers. This sequence originates from an adult with an advanced solid tumor such as melanoma, head and neck, liver or kidney cancer. V is TRBV9 and J is TRBJ2-1, with TRBD2 matching over 13 bases. This specimen consisted of CD4+ or CD8+ T cells sorted from blood, obtained in a trial of the OX40 agonist ivuxolimab. CDR3 sequence: CASSVGGLAGEYNEQFF. DNA of the CDR3: TGTGCCAGCAGCGTAGGCGGACTAGCGGGGGAGTACAATGAGCAGTTCTTC.